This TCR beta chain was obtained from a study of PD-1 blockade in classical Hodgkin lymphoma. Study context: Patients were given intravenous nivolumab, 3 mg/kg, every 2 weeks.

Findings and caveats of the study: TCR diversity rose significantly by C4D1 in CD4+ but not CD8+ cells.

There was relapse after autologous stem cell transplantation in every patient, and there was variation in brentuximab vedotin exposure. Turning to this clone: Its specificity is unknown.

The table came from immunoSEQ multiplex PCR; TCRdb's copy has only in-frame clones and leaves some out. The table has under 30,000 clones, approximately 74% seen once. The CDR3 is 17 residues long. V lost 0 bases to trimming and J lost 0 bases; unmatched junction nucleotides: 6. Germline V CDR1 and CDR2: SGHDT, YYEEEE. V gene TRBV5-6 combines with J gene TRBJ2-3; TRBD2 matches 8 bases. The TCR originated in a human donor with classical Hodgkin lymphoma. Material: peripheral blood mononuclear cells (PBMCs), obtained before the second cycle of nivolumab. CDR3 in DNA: TGTGCCAGCAGCTTGGTTCGTGGCGGGGGGAGCACAGATACGCAGTATTTT. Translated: CASSLVRGGGSTDTQYF.